Listed here are 27 T cell receptor beta chains from one sample, sequenced in a study of blood T cell repertoires in COVID-19. Some clones are missing from TCRdb's copy, which holds only in-frame ones; the method was immunoSEQ multiplex PCR. The sample yields roughly 150,000 clones, roughly 80% seen once. What was sequenced was peripheral blood. These receptors were collected from a man aged 60-69 years with acute or convalescent COVID-19.

The chain uses TRBV3-1 (or the pseudogene TRBV3-2) and TRBJ2-5; 10 positions match TRBD2. This CDR3 comprises 17 residues. V trimming: 0 bases; J trimming: 5 bases; junction bases outside the gene matches: 9. Germline V gene lookup returns CDR1 LGHDT and CDR2 YNNKEL (reference sequence). The CDR3 DNA reads as TGTGCCAGCAGCCAAGATCTAAGGACTAGCGGTAGGGAGACCCAGTACTTC. This gives the protein CASSQDLRTSGRETQYF.

The rearrangement links TRBV18 to TRBJ2-5; 10 bases are a match to TRBD2. There are 15 residues in the CDR3. Unmatched junction bases numbered 4, after V lost 6 bases and J lost 0 bases. Germline CDR1 is KGHSH and CDR2 is LQKENI. CDR3 residues: CASSRSGGDQETQYF. In nucleotides, the CDR3 is TGTGCCAGCTCTAGGAGCGGGGGGGACCAAGAGACCCAGTACTTC. Supplemented by reference TRBV18 and TRBJ2-5, the full variable domain reads NAGVMQNPRHLVRRRGQEARLRCSPMKGHSHVYWYRQLPEEGLKFMVYLQKENIIDESGMPKERFSAEFPKEGPSILRIQQVVRGDSAAYFCASSRSGGDQETQYFGPGTRLLVL.

This clone was recorded only once. The gene calls are TRBV20-1 and TRBJ2-7, with D perhaps TRBD1 (5 bases). The CDR3 has 11 amino acids. CDR1 is DFQATT and CDR2 is SNEGSKA in the germline V gene (reference sequence). Trimming took 6 bases from V and 3 from J, leaving 9 bases between them. CDR3 region: CSAHDSYEQYF. Written as DNA, the CDR3 is TGCAGTGCCCACGACAGCTACGAGCAGTACTTC.

This chain uses TRBV6-6 with TRBJ2-3; tentative D call: TRBD1 (5 bases). CDR3 length: 13 residues. CDR1 MNHNY and CDR2 SVGAGI come from the germline V gene (reference sequence). V was cut by 1 base and J by 6 bases, with 8 bases left in between. CDR3 loop: CASSYLDTDTQYF. In DNA, the CDR3 is TGTGCCAGCAGTTACTTGGACACCGATACGCAGTATTTT.

V and J are TRBV12-3 or TRBV12-4 and TRBJ1-1; D is unclear. CDR3 length: 13 amino acids. Trimming took off 5 bases at V and 3 bases at J, with 10 bases between the two ends. CDR3 DNA sequence: TGTGCCAGCAGTCATGACTTGGACACTGAAGCTTTCTTT. Translated, it gives CASSHDLDTEAFF.

The rearrangement joins TRBV7-6 to TRBJ2-2; possible D gene TRBD1, 5 bases. Germline V gene sequence: CDR1 SGHVS, CDR2 FNYEAQ. The CDR3 runs to 16 residues. V lost 5 bases and J lost 4, with 17 bases in between. The CDR3 nucleotides read TGTGCCAGCAGCCCGGAAGGGGAATGGGTCACCGGGGAGCTGTTTTTT. Residues: CASSPEGEWVTGELFF. The whole variable domain, remainder taken from reference TRBV7-6 and TRBJ2-2, is GAGVSQSPRYKVTKRGQDVALRCDPISGHVSLYWYRQALGQGPEFLTYFNYEAQQDKSGLPNDRFSAERPEGSISTLTIQRTEQRDSAMYRCASSPEGEWVTGELFFGEGSRLTVL.

On this clone: Other DNA sequences of this sample code for an identical CDR3. The CDR3 nucleotides are TGTGCCAGTAGTATAGCCGGGTATAGCAATCAGCCCCAGCATTTT. It is translated as CASSIAGYSNQPQHF. This chain uses TRBV19 with TRBJ1-5; D unresolved. Germline-derived CDR1 and CDR2 are LNHDA and SQIVND (reference sequence). Trimming pared 1 base from V and 0 bases from J, leaving 7 bases between. This CDR3 is built from 15 residues.

This chain links TRBV6-2 or TRBV6-3 with TRBJ2-2, with a weak D call TRBD1 (5 bases). The germline gives CDR1 MNHEY, CDR2 SVGEGT. The CDR3 spans 16 residues. V was shortened by 1 base and J by 0 bases, with 9 bases between the two germline ends. The chain's CDR3 is CASSYLGVTNTGELFF. As DNA, the CDR3 is TGTGCCAGCAGTTACTTAGGGGTTACGAACACCGGGGAGCTGTTTTTT.

The chain carries TRBV28 and TRBJ2-6; maybe TRBD2 (5 bases). Per germline, CDR1 MDHEN and CDR2 SYDVKM. V gave up 7 bases and J gave up 0 bases, with 13 bases separating them. The CDR3 spans 16 residues. CDR3 in DNA: TGTGCCAGCACCCCGGCGAGGGCCTCTGGGGCCAACGTCCTGACTTTC. As protein: CASTPARASGANVLTF.

The rearrangement joins TRBV6-2 or TRBV6-3 to TRBJ2-5; 9 positions match TRBD2. The CDR3 covers 17 residues. V trimming: 0 bases; J trimming: 2 bases; junction bases outside the gene matches: 7. Per the germline V gene, CDR1 is MNHEY and CDR2 is SVGEGT. The chain's CDR3 is CASSYSKRGALQETQYF. For the CDR3, the DNA is TGTGCCAGCAGTTACTCGAAGCGGGGGGCTTTGCAAGAGACCCAGTACTTC.

This sequence joins TRBV19 and TRBJ1-4, with 10 bases that match TRBD1. V dropped 2 bases and J dropped 8; count of bases not matched to a gene: 17. The germline V gene encodes CDR1 LNHDA and CDR2 SQIVND (reference sequence). The CDR3 contains 19 residues. CDR3 region: CASSITVWDRGGGNEKLFF. The DNA for the CDR3 is TGTGCCAGTAGTATAACAGTTTGGGACAGGGGAGGCGGTAACGAAAAACTGTTTTTT.

The chain couples TRBV12-5 to TRBJ1-5; D might be TRBD1 (6 bases). CDR1 and CDR2 (germline): LGHNT, FRNRAP. V lost 4 bases and J lost 2, with 9 bases in between. The CDR3 spans 14 residues. The CDR3 nucleotides are TGTGCTAGTGGTTCAGGGGATGGCAATCAGCCCCAGCATTTT. Protein sequence: CASGSGDGNQPQHF.

This chain uses TRBV4-1 with TRBJ1-5; D remains ambiguous. The CDR3 consists of 15 residues. The V gene lost 0 bases and the J gene lost 5 bases, with 11 bases spanning the gap. CDR1 and CDR2 from the germline V gene are MGHRA and YSYEKL. This chain's CDR3 is CASSQDGRRDQPQHF. CDR3 bases: TGCGCCAGCAGCCAAGATGGGCGGCGGGATCAGCCCCAGCATTTT.

With respect to this clone: Germline is not matched at one junction end, which may reflect a read error. This chain links TRBV6-5 with TRBJ1-3; 10 bases are a match to TRBD1. The germline V gene encodes CDR1 MNHEY and CDR2 SVGAGI. This CDR3 has 12 amino acids. For the CDR3, the DNA is TGTGCCAGCATCCAACAGACAGGGGGCGTACATTTT. Protein: CASIQQTGGVHF.

The V call is TRBV7-9, the J call TRBJ1-2; D is possibly TRBD1 (5 bases). Germline-derived CDR1 and CDR2 are SEHNR and FQNEAQ (reference sequence). The CDR3 loop spans 13 amino acids. V dropped 6 bases and J dropped 1 base, with 9 bases sitting between them. CDR3 loop: CASSPDSNYGYTF. The CDR3 bases are TGTGCCAGCAGTCCCGACAGTAACTATGGCTACACCTTC.

The rearrangement links TRBV7-2 to TRBJ2-2; TRBD2 matches 10 bases. The germline V gene encodes CDR1 SGHTA and CDR2 FQGNSA. The CDR3 has 16 residues. With 3 bases clipped from V and 1 base from J, the junction kept 2 bases outside the gene matches. CDR3 region: CASSFLAGGNTGELFF. The CDR3 DNA sequence: TGTGCCAGCAGCTTTTTAGCGGGGGGGAACACCGGGGAGCTGTTTTTT.

This chain links TRBV15 with TRBJ2-3; no clear D gene. The germline V gene encodes CDR1 LNHNV and CDR2 YYDKDF (reference sequence). The CDR3 consists of 15 residues. V was cut by 5 bases and J by 2 bases, with 14 bases left in between. The CDR3, as DNA: TGTGCCACCAGCCCCCGAGGCGGCAACACAGATACGCAGTATTTT. Translating it yields CATSPRGGNTDTQYF.

The rearrangement joins TRBV28 to TRBJ2-7; a weak D match, TRBD1 (6 bases). There are 12 residues in the CDR3. V lost 6 bases to trimming and J lost 5 bases, with 11 bases between them. Germline assignment: CDR1 MDHEN and CDR2 SYDVKM. Here the CDR3 DNA reads TGTGCCAGCAGCTCAAACAGGGACGAGCAGTACTTC. Translation: CASSSNRDEQYF.

As to this clone: The sample has other DNA sequences that encode this CDR3 too. The gene calls are TRBV12-3 or TRBV12-4 and TRBJ1-1, with D unresolved. This CDR3 is 13 amino acids long. Trimming removed 3 bases at V and 2 bases at J, with 7 bases between. The CDR3 loop reads CASSLAANTEAFF. CDR3 coding DNA: TGTGCCAGCAGTTTGGCCGCAAACACTGAAGCTTTCTTT.

This chain connects TRBV7-3 to TRBJ2-1; no reliable D call. This CDR3 comprises 16 residues. Trimming pared 1 base from V and 4 bases from J, leaving 14 bases between. Germline CDR1 and CDR2: SGHTA and FQGTGA. CDR3 residues: CASSLKENTGYNEQFF. The CDR3 DNA follows: TGTGCCAGCAGCTTAAAGGAGAACACCGGGTACAATGAGCAGTTCTTC.

The chain uses TRBV6-5 and TRBJ2-1; 14 nucleotides agree with TRBD2. Germline V gene data show CDR1 as MNHEY and CDR2 as SVGAGI. V shed 0 bases and J 9 bases; nucleotides not matched to a gene: 1. The CDR3 loop spans 15 amino acids. CDR3 coding DNA: TGTGCCAGCAGTTACTCGACTAGCGGGGGGGGTGAGCAGTTCTTC. This codes for CASSYSTSGGGEQFF.

This rearrangement joins TRBV11-2 to TRBJ2-7, with D perhaps matching TRBD2 (7 bases). This CDR3 has 16 amino acids. The V end lost 1 base, the J end lost 0 bases, and 13 bases lay between the germline ends. Germline lookup yields CDR1 SGHAT and CDR2 FQNNGV. For the CDR3, the DNA is TGTGCCAGCAGCTTAGGGGGGGGCGGGGGCTCCTACGAGCAGTACTTC. This translates into CASSLGGGGGSYEQYF.

This clone has a single count. This chain uses TRBV25-1 with TRBJ1-1, with TRBD1 matching 9 bases. The V and J ends lost 6 bases and 6 bases, in that order; junction bases with no gene match: 14. Per germline, CDR1 MGHDK and CDR2 SYGVNS. The CDR3 length is 16 residues. The CDR3: CASSRDREGRGAEAFF. The CDR3 bases are TGTGCCAGCAGCAGGGACAGGGAGGGCCGAGGTGCTGAAGCTTTCTTT.

The chain is built from TRBV15 and TRBJ2-3; the match to TRBD2 covers 7 bases. Germline V gives CDR1 LNHNV, CDR2 YYDKDF (reference sequence). V was pared by 5 bases and J by 0 bases, with 8 bases of the junction left unmatched. CDR3 length: 16 residues. CDR3 coding DNA: TGTGCCACCAGCTCGTACTCAGCGGGAAGCACAGATACGCAGTATTTT. Amino acid sequence: CATSSYSAGSTDTQYF. The variable domain in full, with the rest retrieved from reference TRBV15 and TRBJ2-3, is DAMVIQNPRYQVTQFGKPVTLSCSQTLNHNVMYWYQQKSSQAPKLLFHYYDKDFNNEADTPDNFQSRRPNTSFCFLDIRSPGLGDTAMYLCATSSYSAGSTDTQYFGPGTRLTVL.

This chain links TRBV29-1 with TRBJ2-3; D is uncertain. V lost 4 bases and J 1 base, leaving 12 bases between the germline ends. This CDR3 has 14 amino acids. Germline V gene data show CDR1 as SQVTM and CDR2 as ANQGSEA. The CDR3 DNA reads as TGCAGCGTTGGAGAAGAATTAGGCACAGATACGCAGTATTTT. Its protein product is CSVGEELGTDTQYF.

The J gene is TRBJ1-1, the V gene TRBV7-2; TRBD1 matches 7 bases. The J segment lost 0 bases and the V segment lost 5 bases, leaving 9 bases of the junction unmatched. Germline V gene sequence: CDR1 SGHTA, CDR2 FQGNSA. There are 16 residues in the CDR3. The CDR3 reads CASSLLLTGMNTEAFF. The DNA for the CDR3 is TGTGCCAGCAGCCTCCTTTTGACAGGGATGAACACTGAAGCTTTCTTT.

The chain employs TRBV27 and TRBJ2-3; 7 positions match TRBD1. Germline V gene sequence: CDR1 MNHEY, CDR2 SMNVEV (reference sequence). CDR3 length equals 15 residues. The V segment lost 7 bases and the J segment 8 bases; nucleotides outside the gene matches: 15. The CDR3 coding sequence is TGTGCCAGCACCTACCCGACAGGGTCATGGGGTACGCAGTATTTT. Its translation is CASTYPTGSWGTQYF.